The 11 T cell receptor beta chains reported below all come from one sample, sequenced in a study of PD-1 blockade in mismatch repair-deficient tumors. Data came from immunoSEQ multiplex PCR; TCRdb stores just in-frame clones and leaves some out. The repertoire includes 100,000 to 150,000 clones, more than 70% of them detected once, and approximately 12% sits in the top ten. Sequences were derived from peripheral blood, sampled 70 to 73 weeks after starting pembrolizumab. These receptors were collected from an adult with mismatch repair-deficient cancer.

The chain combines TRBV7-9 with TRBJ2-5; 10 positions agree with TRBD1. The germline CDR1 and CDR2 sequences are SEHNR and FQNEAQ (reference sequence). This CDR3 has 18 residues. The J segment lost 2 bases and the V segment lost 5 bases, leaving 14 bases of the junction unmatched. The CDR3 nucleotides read TGTGCCAGCAGCCAAAACGGGGACAGGGGATGGTGGCAAGAGACCCAGTACTTC. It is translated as CASSQNGDRGWWQETQYF. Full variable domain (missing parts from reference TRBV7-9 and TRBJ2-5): DTGVSQNPRHKITKRGQNVTFRCDPISEHNRLYWYRQTLGQGPEFLTYFQNEAQLEKSRLLSDRFSAERPKGSFSTLEIQRTEQGDSAMYLCASSQNGDRGWWQETQYFGPGTRLLVL.

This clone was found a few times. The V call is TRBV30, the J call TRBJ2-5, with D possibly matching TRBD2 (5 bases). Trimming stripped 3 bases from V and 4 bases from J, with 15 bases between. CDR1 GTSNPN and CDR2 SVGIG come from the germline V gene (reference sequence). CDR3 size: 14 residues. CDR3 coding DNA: TGTGCCTGGAGAATACCCGGGGAACGAGAGACCCAGTACTTC. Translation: CAWRIPGERETQYF. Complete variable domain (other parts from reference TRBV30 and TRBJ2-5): SQTIHQWPATLVQPVGSPLSLECTVEGTSNPNLYWYRQAAGRGLQLLFYSVGIGQISSEVPQNLSASRPQDRQFILSSKKLLLSDSGFYLCAWRIPGERETQYFGPGTRLLVL.

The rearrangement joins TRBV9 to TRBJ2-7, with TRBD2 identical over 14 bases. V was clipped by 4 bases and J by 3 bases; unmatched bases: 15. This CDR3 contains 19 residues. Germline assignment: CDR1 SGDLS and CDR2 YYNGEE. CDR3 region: CASSPGTSGSRVGGYEQYF. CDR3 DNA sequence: TGTGCCAGCAGCCCAGGGACTAGCGGGAGTAGGGTGGGGGGCTACGAGCAGTACTTC.

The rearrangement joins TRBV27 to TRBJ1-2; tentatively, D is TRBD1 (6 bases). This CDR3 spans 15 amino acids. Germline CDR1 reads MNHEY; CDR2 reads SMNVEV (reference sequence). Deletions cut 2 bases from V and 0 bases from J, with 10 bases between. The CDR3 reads CASSLEGESNYGYTF. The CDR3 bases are TGTGCCAGCAGTTTAGAGGGGGAGTCTAACTATGGCTACACCTTC.

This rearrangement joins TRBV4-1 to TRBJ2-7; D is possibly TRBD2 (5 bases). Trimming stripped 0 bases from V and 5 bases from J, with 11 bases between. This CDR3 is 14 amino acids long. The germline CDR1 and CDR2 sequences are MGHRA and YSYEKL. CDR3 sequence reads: CASSQEPSIHEQYF. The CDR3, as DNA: TGCGCCAGCAGCCAAGAACCTAGCATTCACGAGCAGTACTTC.

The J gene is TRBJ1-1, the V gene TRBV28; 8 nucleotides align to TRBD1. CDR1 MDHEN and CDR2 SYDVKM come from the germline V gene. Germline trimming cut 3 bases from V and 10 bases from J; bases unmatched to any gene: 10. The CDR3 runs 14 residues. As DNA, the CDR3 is TGTGCCAGCAGTTTGCAGGGGGCGATTCTCTTAGCTTTCTTT. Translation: CASSLQGAILLAFF.

DNA for the CDR3: TGTGCCAGCAGATTTTTACAGGTGGCGCGGGAGCAGTACTTC. Translated, it gives CASRFLQVAREQYF. V gene TRBV2 combines with J gene TRBJ2-7, with D tentatively TRBD1 (5 bases). V gave up 6 bases and J gave up 7 bases, with 19 bases separating them. The CDR3 loop spans 14 amino acids. The germline CDR1 and CDR2 sequences are SNHLY and FYNNEI. Looking up the rest from reference TRBV2 and TRBJ2-7 gives the full variable domain: EPEVTQTPSHQVTQMGQEVILRCVPISNHLYFYWYRQILGQKVEFLVSFYNNEISEKSEIFDDQFSVERPDGSNFTLKIRSTKLEDSAMYFCASRFLQVAREQYFGPGTRLTVT.

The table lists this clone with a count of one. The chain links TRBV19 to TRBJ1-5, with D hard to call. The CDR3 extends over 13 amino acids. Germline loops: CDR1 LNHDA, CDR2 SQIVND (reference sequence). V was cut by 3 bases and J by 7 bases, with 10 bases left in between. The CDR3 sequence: CASSIALGQPQHF. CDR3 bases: TGTGCCAGTAGTATCGCCCTAGGGCAGCCCCAGCATTTT.

The CDR3 nucleotides are TGTGCCAGCAGTGATTACTCCACTGAAGCTTTCTTT. It encodes CASSDYSTEAFF. This rearrangement joins TRBV25-1 to TRBJ1-1; D unresolved. CDR1 is MGHDK and CDR2 is SYGVNS in the germline V gene. This CDR3 region has 12 residues. V shed 3 bases and J shed 4 bases, with 6 bases lying between them.

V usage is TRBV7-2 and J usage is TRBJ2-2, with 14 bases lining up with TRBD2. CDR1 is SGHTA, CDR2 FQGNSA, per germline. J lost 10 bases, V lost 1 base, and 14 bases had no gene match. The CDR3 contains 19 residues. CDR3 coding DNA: TGTGCCAGCAGCTTAGTAGGGGGCCCGGGACTAGCGGGAGTTGCGGAGCTGTTTTTT. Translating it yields CASSLVGGPGLAGVAELFF.

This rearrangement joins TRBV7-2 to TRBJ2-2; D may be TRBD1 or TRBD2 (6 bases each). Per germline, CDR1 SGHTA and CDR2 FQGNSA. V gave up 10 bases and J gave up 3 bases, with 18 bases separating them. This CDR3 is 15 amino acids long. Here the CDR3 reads CATQPRGRDTGELFF. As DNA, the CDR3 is TGTGCCACCCAGCCCCGGGGGCGTGACACCGGGGAGCTGTTTTTT.